This T cell receptor beta chain was captured in a study of tumor-infiltrating lymphocytes in primary liver carcinoma (TCRdb year 2017). With respect to the entire study: Between late 2015 and early 2016, 4 or 5 patients in China with histopathologically diagnosed primary liver carcinoma had their tumors surgically resected. Samples yielded roughly 3.5 to 8 million productive TCRbeta reads; read depth did not differ significantly between tissue types. The five patients, three men and two women aged 30 to 69 years, had hepatocellular carcinoma (four) or combined HCC and intrahepatic cholangiocarcinoma (one). The tumors of the five patients were staged as T1-T3 N0M0, with maximum diameters ranging from roughly 4.2 to 10 cm. Technical replicate repertoires showed high reproducibility, with mean shared-clone rates near 0.89 and correlation coefficients above 0.98. Across five regions of each liver tumor, along with adjacent normal tissue and blood, the study brought together TCRbeta repertoire sequencing, expression microarrays and whole-exome sequencing. A total of 35 or so specimens from 5 patients went through TCRbeta repertoire sequencing, namely 25 tumor regions, 5 adjacent noncancerous liver tissues and 5 peripheral blood samples. General conclusions and limits of the study: Compared with blood, tumors had a significantly larger share of the repertoire taken up by the top 250 clones (p = 0.039). Because only the TCR beta chain was sequenced and unpaired alpha chains were not captured, true repertoire diversity is likely underestimated. Only four or five patients were included in the study, and the authors note that the findings should be validated in a larger study. Repertoire overlap was found to be higher between tumor regions (mean approximately 35%) than between tumor-adjacent (roughly 17%) or tumor-blood (14%) pairs, consistent with antigen-driven expansion. Because the samples were bulk and unsorted, CD4+ and CD8+ T cell repertoires could not be compared.

Reading the germline V gene gives CDR1 MNHEY and CDR2 SVGAGI. V is shortened by 8 bases, J by 7 bases, and the region joining them spans 15 bases. Reading from cysteine to phenylalanine, the CDR3 counts 13 amino acids. CDR3 DNA is the only sequence kept; it has 39 bases, read in frame from the first base. As for this clonotype: Its specific antigen is unknown. Per-nucleotide qualities are absent, and no much larger clonotype sits a single base away.

TCRbeta-specific cDNA was reverse-transcribed from about 500 ng total RNA using a constant-region primer and ProtoScript II reverse transcriptase. TCRbeta libraries were built with three nested multiplex PCR rounds, a slightly modified ARM-PCR procedure. Multiplex TRBV1-TRBV30 forward primers and a Cbeta reverse primer were used in the first two PCR rounds, each of which was run for roughly 9 cycles. Sample barcodes and Illumina adapters were added in a final 25-cycle PCR with Deep VentR polymerase. Amplicons of 200-500 bp were gel-purified with a QIAquick gel extraction kit before sequencing. The TCRbeta amplicons were sequenced with 250-bp paired-end reads on an Illumina HiSeq 2500. The published analysis was carried out like this. Trimmomatic v0.33 was used to quality-trim the reads, and FLASH v1.2.11 was used to merge paired reads so that full CDR3 sequences could be recovered. V, D and J germline segments were assigned to the rearranged TCRbeta sequences by MiGEC v1.2.1b. Clonotype statistics, along with Shannon-Wiener diversity indices, were calculated using VDJtools v1.0.0. To reduce sampling bias, subsequent analyses other than the diversity analysis used only the 250 most abundant clonotypes in each sample. In TCRdb, the public reads were trimmed at Q25 with fastp and aligned with MiXCR, with productive beta chains retained. Records with the same CDR3 protein are collapsed into one entry carrying the most frequent genes and DNA. TCRdb's processing, not the study's, gives the V and J calls here. The table for this sample lists more than 150,000 distinct CDR3 sequences; 50% to 75% of them were counted only once. The leading ten clones occupy around three quarters of the sample.

TRIzol reagent was used to extract blood RNA from unsorted whole blood, while the DNeasy Blood & Tissue kit provided the germline DNA. Chronic HBV infection was present in the patients, and the patients were treatment-naive at sampling. Before surgery, roughly 4.2 milliliters of peripheral blood were drawn into K2EDTA tubes. The rearranged segments are TRBV6-5 and TRBJ2-1; the D gene is perhaps TRBD2, from 5 matching bases. Sequencing used peripheral blood. This TCR was sampled from a middle-aged man with primary liver carcinoma and hepatitis B virus infection. This receptor has the CDR3 CASSNSWRNEQFF. The DNA sequence follows: TGTGCCAGCTCTAATAGCTGGAGGAATGAGCAGTTCTTC.